A selection of T cell receptor beta chains follows, all from one sample in a study of blood T cells in healthy people across ages. TCRdb re-called the 5' RACE reads with MiXCR, one entry per CDR3 protein. The data contain 1.5 million to 2 million distinct CDR3 sequences, 49% of them seen just once; the ten biggest clones take up around 2.1%. Source material: blood. The source of these receptors is a woman between 35 and 50 years old in good health. Each CDR3 is given with its conserved first and last residue. A D gene is named only where the DNA matches it firmly. The size of a clone is reported for some rows only, either as once, few or many, or as a class for expanded clones.

>.|TRBJ2-1|TRBV7-9|.
TGTGCCAGCAGCTCCGCGACTGGGGAGCAGTTCTTC
CASSSATGEQFF
>.|TRBJ2-5|TRBV11-2|.
TGTGCCAGCAGCTTGCGAGAAGGGGGGCTGCAAGAGACCCAGTACTTC
CASSLREGGLQETQYF
>.|TRBJ1-1|TRBV12-3/TRBV12-4|.
TGTGCCAGCGCAGACACAGTGAACACTGAAGCTTTCTTT
CASADTVNTEAFF
>TRBD2|TRBJ2-7|TRBV2|.
TGTGCCAGCAGGATGACTAGCGTGAACTACGAGCAGTACTTC
CASRMTSVNYEQYF
>.|TRBJ2-7|TRBV18|.
TGTGCCAGCTCTAAAGAGGGGGGGGCCCCTCGGGACGAGCAGTACTTC
CASSKEGGAPRDEQYF
>.|TRBJ2-7|TRBV6-5|few
TGTGCCAGCAGTTCCCTTGACTCCCGTTTGAGGGAGCAGTACTTC
CASSSLDSRLREQYF
>TRBD1|TRBJ2-3|TRBV7-2|few
TGTGCCAGCAGCCTAACGACAGGGTTTGTGGATACGCAGTATTTT
CASSLTTGFVDTQYF
>TRBD1|TRBJ2-1|TRBV7-9|few
TGTGCCAGCAGCCCCTGGGACAGGCAAAACAATGAGCAGTTCTTC
CASSPWDRQNNEQFF
>TRBD2|TRBJ2-1|TRBV5-1|.
TGCGCCAGCAGCTCGCTGTCCGGGACTAGCGGGGGGGGAGATGAGCAGTTCTTC
CASSSLSGTSGGGDEQFF
>.|TRBJ2-7|TRBV7-9|.
TGTGCCAGCAGCCCCCAAGGGCTAGAGCGAGTTGAGCAGTACTTC
CASSPQGLERVEQYF
>TRBD2|TRBJ2-1|TRBV28|.
TGTGCCAGCAGTATCCTTAGCGGGGGGGCCTCTCATGAGCAGTTCTTC
CASSILSGGASHEQFF
>TRBD2|TRBJ2-5|TRBV7-2|.
TGTGCCAGCAGCTACTGGGTGGGCGGGGGCCAAGAGACCCAGTACTTC
CASSYWVGGGQETQYF
>TRBD1|TRBJ1-1|TRBV7-3|.
TGTGCCAGCAGCCATACCAGGGGGAGCACTGAAGCTTTCTTT
CASSHTRGSTEAFF
>.|TRBJ1-5|TRBV25-1|.
TGTGCCAGCAGTGTTCCGGGGGCCCATCAGCCCCAGCATTTT
CASSVPGAHQPQHF
>.|TRBJ2-7|TRBV6-6|.
TGTGCCAGCAGTTACTCCAGGAACCCTACCTACGAGCAGTACTTC
CASSYSRNPTYEQYF
>TRBD1|TRBJ2-3|TRBV7-2|few
TGTGCCAGCAGCACCCGGACAGGGCTCACAGATACGCAGTATTTT
CASSTRTGLTDTQYF
>TRBD1|TRBJ1-6|TRBV7-2|once
TGTGCCAGCAGCTTAATGCAGGGGGCGGCTAATTCACCCCTCCACTTT
CASSLMQGAANSPLHF
>TRBD2|TRBJ2-1|TRBV9|.
TGTGCCAGCAGCGCCCGCCTGGGGCTAGCGGGTTACAATGAGCAGTTCTTC
CASSARLGLAGYNEQFF
>TRBD2|TRBJ2-1|TRBV29-1|few
TGCAGCGTTCCAGCGGGGGGGGACAATGAGCAGTTCTTC
CSVPAGGDNEQFF
>TRBD1|TRBJ2-5|TRBV7-8|.
TGTGTCAGCAGCTTATTGGGACAGGGGCATCAGTACTTC
CVSSLLGQGHQYF
>TRBD1|TRBJ1-4|TRBV4-3|once
TGCGCCAGCAGCCAATCCAGGGGGCATGCTAATGAAAAACTGTTTTTT
CASSQSRGHANEKLFF
>.|TRBJ2-3|TRBV11-2|.
TGTGCCAGCAGCGTCGTACTTAGCACAGATACGCAGTATTTT
CASSVVLSTDTQYF
>.|TRBJ1-4|TRBV12-3/TRBV12-4|.
TGTGCCAGCACAAAAGGGGGGGCGACTAATGAAAAACTGTTTTTT
CASTKGGATNEKLFF
>TRBD1|TRBJ1-6|TRBV4-1|.
TGCGCCAGCAGCCAAGATGGCCAGGGGGTTAATAATTCACCCCTCCACTTT
CASSQDGQGVNNSPLHF
>.|TRBJ1-2|TRBV12-3/TRBV12-4|.
TGTGCCAGCACCTTCGGACCTAACGCGGGCTACACCTTC
CASTFGPNAGYTF
>TRBD2|TRBJ2-7|TRBV7-9|few
TGTGCCAGCAGCTTATACGGGGATAGCGGGGGTTACGAGCAGTACTTC
CASSLYGDSGGYEQYF
>.|TRBJ2-1|TRBV28|few
TGTGCCAGCAGTCTATTGACAGGGAGGGAAAACAATGAGCAGTTCTTC
CASSLLTGRENNEQFF
>TRBD1|TRBJ1-2|TRBV4-2|few
TGTGCCAGCAGCCAAGAGATGAGGGGGCGAGCTGATGGCTACACCTTC
CASSQEMRGRADGYTF
>.|TRBJ2-5|TRBV7-2|.
TGTGCCAGCAGCCGTACAGGGTTGAGCGCAGAGACCCAGTACTTC
CASSRTGLSAETQYF
>.|TRBJ2-2|TRBV2|once
TGTGCCAGCAGCGAAACGCGGGAGCTGTTTTTT
CASSETRELFF
>.|TRBJ2-1|TRBV29-1|.
TGCAGCGTCCCCGACGAAGACAGGCGCAATGAGCAGTTCTTC
CSVPDEDRRNEQFF
>.|TRBJ2-3|TRBV29-1|.
TGCAGCGTTCAAGACGGGCCTAGCACAGATACGCAGTATTTT
CSVQDGPSTDTQYF
>TRBD2|TRBJ2-7|TRBV20-1|few
TGCAGTGCTAGTCCCCGCGGGGGGAGCTCCTGCAATGAGCAGTACTTC
CSASPRGGSSCNEQYF
>.|TRBJ2-5|TRBV7-9|.
TGTGCCAGCAGCCCTAACCCACAGGGATGGGAAGAGACCCAGTACTTC
CASSPNPQGWEETQYF
>.|TRBJ1-2|TRBV28|.
TGTGCCAGCAGTTTATTCGGTCGGGAGGTCGGTTATGGCTACACCTTC
CASSLFGREVGYGYTF
>.|TRBJ2-1|TRBV4-1|.
TGCGCCAGCAGCCCCTCCAAGTGGGACAATGAGCAGTTCTTC
CASSPSKWDNEQFF
>TRBD1|TRBJ2-3|TRBV20-1|.
TGCAGTGCCTCGGGACAGGCCTCATCAGAGGATACGCAGTATTTT
CSASGQASSEDTQYF
>.|TRBJ1-4|TRBV27|.
TGTGCCAGCAGTTTGGCGGACTCTAATGAAAAACTGTTTTTT
CASSLADSNEKLFF
>.|TRBJ2-3|TRBV5-1|few
TGCGCCAGCAGCTTGGCAGCCGTCACAGATACGCAGTATTTT
CASSLAAVTDTQYF
>.|TRBJ2-7|TRBV20-1|.
TGCAGTGCTAGCCGACTTGCAGAGGGCTACGAGCAGTACTTC
CSASRLAEGYEQYF
>.|TRBJ1-2|TRBV20-1|.
TGCAGTGCTGTTAACAGGGTTTCGGGTGGCTACACCTTC
CSAVNRVSGGYTF
>.|TRBJ1-2|TRBV10-3|once
TGTGCCATCAGGACCCGGGACCAAAGGTGGGACTATGGCTACACCTTC
CAIRTRDQRWDYGYTF
>TRBD2|TRBJ2-3|TRBV18|.
TGTGCCAGCTCACCGCGGACTAGGGAGGATACGCAGTATTTT
CASSPRTREDTQYF
>.|TRBJ1-2|TRBV7-2|.
TGTGCCAGCAGCTTAGTGGGGGGAGGGCTCGGCTATGGCTACACCTTC
CASSLVGGGLGYGYTF
>TRBD1|TRBJ2-7|TRBV20-1|.
TGCAGTGCTCATCCCGGGACAGCTACCAACGAGCAGTACTTC
CSAHPGTATNEQYF
>TRBD2|TRBJ2-7|TRBV28|.
TGTGCCAGCAGTTTGGGTCTGGTGGCGGGGGGTTGGCCCCACGAGCAGTACTTC
CASSLGLVAGGWPHEQYF
>TRBD2|TRBJ2-1|TRBV28|.
TGTGCCAGCAGTTTATCGGTAGCGGGGAGCAATGAGCAGTTCTTC
CASSLSVAGSNEQFF
>.|TRBJ2-4|TRBV15|.
TGTGCCACCAGCGTACCACAAGGGGCCAAAAACATTCAGTACTTC
CATSVPQGAKNIQYF
>TRBD1|TRBJ2-3|TRBV20-1|.
TGCAGTGCTGGGTGGACAGGGATGTGGGCAGATACGCAGTATTTT
CSAGWTGMWADTQYF